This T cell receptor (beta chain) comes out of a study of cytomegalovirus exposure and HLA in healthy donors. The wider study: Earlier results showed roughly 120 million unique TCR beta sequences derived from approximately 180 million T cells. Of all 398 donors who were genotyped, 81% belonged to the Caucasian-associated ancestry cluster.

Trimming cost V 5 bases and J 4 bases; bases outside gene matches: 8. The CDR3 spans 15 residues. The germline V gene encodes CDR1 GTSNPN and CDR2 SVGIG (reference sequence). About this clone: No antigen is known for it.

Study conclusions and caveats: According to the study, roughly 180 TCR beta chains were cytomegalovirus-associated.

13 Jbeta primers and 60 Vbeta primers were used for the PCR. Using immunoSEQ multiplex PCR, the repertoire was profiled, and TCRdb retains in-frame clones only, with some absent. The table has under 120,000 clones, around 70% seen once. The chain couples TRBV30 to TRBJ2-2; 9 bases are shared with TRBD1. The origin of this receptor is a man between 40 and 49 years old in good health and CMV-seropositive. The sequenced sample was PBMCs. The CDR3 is CAWGGQGVSTGELFF. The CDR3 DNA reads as TGTGCCTGGGGGGGACAGGGCGTGAGCACCGGGGAGCTGTTTTTT.